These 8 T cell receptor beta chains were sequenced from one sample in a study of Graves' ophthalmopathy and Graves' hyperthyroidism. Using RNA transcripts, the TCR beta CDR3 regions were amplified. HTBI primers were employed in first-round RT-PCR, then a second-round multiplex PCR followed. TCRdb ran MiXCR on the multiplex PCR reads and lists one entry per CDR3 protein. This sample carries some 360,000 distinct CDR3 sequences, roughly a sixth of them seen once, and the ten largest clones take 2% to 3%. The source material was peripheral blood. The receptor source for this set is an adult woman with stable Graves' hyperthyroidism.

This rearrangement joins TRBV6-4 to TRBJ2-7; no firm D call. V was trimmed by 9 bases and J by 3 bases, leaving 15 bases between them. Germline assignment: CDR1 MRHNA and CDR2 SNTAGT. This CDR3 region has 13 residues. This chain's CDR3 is CARFDTDRYEQYF. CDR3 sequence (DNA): TGTGCCAGATTCGACACGGACCGCTACGAGCAGTACTTC.

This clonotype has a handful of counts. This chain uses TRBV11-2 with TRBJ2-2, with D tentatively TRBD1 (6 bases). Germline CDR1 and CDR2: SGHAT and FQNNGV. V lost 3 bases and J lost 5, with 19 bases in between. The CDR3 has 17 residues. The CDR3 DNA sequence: TGTGCCAGCAGCTTTTATCTCCTTGGGGGCGCGACCGGGGAGCTGTTTTTT. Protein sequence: CASSFYLLGGATGELFF. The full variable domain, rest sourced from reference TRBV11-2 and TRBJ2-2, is EAGVAQSPRYKIIEKRQSVAFWCNPISGHATLYWYQQILGQGPKLLIQFQNNGVVDDSQLPKDRFSAERLKGVDSTLKIQPAKLEDSAVYLCASSFYLLGGATGELFFGEGSRLTVL.

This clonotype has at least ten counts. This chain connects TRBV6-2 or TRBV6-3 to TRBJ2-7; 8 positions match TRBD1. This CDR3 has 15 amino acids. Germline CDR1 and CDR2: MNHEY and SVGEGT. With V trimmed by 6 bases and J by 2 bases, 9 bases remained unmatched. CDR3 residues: CASRNVGQVTYEQYF. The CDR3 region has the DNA TGTGCCAGCAGAAACGTGGGACAGGTAACCTACGAGCAGTACTTC.

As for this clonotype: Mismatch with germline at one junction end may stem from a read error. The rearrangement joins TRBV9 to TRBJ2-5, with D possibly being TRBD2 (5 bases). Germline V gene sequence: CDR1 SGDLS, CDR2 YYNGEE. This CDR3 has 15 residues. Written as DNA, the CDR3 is TGTGTCAGCAGCCCTCGGGGAGCTAGCTCAGAGACCCAGTACTTC. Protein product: CVSSPRGASSETQYF.

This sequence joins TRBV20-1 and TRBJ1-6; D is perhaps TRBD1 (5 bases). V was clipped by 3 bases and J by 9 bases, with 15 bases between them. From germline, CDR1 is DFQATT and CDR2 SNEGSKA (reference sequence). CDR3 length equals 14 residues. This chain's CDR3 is CSASEGGGSSPLHF. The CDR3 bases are TGCAGTGCTAGCGAGGGTGGGGGGAGTTCACCCCTCCACTTT.

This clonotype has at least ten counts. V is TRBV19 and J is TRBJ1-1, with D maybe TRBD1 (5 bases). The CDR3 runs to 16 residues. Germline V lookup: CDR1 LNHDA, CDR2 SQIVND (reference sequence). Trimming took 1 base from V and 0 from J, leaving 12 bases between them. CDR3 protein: CASSIGKGTVNTEAFF. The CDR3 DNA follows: TGTGCCAGTAGTATAGGCAAAGGGACGGTGAACACTGAAGCTTTCTTT. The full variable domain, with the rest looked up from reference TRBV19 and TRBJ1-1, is DGGITQSPKYLFRKEGQNVTLSCEQNLNHDAMYWYRQDPGQGLRLIYYSQIVNDFQKGDIAEGYSVSREKKESFPLTVTSAQKNPTAFYLCASSIGKGTVNTEAFFGQGTRLTVV.

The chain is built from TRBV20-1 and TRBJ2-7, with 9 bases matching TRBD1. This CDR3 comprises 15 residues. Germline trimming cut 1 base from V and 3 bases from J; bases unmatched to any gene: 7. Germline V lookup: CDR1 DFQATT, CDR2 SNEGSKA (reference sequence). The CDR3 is CSARGVGTGNYEQYF. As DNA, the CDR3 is TGCAGTGCTAGAGGAGTCGGGACAGGGAACTACGAGCAGTACTTC.

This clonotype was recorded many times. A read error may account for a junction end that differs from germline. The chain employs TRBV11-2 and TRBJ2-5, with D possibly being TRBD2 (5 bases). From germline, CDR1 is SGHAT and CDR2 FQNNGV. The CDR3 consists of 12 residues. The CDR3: CASSWTQGTQYF. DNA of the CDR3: TGTGCCAGCAGCTGGACTCAAGGGACCCAGTACTTC.